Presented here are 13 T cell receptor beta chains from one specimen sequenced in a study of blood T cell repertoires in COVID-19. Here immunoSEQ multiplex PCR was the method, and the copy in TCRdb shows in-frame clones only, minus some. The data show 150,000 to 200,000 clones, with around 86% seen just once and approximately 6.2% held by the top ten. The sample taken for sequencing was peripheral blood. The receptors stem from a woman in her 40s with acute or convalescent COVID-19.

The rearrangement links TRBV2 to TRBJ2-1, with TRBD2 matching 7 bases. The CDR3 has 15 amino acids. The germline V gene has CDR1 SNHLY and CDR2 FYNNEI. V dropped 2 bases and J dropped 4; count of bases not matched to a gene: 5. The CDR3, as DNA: TGTGCCAGCAGTGAACGCCTAGCGGCGTACAATGAGCAGTTCTTC. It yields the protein CASSERLAAYNEQFF.

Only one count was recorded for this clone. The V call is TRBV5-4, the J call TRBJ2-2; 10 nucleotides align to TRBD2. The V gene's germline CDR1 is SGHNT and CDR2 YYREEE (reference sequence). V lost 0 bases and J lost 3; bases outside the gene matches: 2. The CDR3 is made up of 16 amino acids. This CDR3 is CASSLGTSGDTGELFF. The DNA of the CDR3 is TGTGCCAGCAGCTTGGGGACTAGCGGCGACACCGGGGAGCTGTTTTTT.

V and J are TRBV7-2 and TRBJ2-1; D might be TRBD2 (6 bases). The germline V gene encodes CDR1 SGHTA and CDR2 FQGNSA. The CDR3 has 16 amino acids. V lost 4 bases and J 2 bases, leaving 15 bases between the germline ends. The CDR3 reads CASSSSGRPAYNEQFF. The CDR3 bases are TGTGCCAGCAGCTCCAGCGGGCGGCCTGCCTACAATGAGCAGTTCTTC.

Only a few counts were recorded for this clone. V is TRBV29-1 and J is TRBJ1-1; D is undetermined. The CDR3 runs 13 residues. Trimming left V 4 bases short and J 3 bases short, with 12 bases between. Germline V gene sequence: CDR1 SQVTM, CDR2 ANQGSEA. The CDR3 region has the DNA TGCAGCGTTGCGGTCGAGGAATACACTGAAGCTTTCTTT. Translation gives CSVAVEEYTEAFF.

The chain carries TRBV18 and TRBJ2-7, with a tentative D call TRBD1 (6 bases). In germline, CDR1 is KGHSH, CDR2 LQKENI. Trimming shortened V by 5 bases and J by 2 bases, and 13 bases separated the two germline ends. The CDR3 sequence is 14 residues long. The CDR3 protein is CASSTGQLAYEQYF. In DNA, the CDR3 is TGTGCCAGCTCAACCGGACAGCTTGCCTACGAGCAGTACTTC.

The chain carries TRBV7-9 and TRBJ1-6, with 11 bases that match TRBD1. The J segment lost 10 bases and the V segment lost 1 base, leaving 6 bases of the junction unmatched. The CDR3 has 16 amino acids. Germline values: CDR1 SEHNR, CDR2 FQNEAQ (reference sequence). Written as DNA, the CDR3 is TGTGCCAGCAGCTTAGACGGGACAGGGGGTGTCTCACCCCTCCACTTT. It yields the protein CASSLDGTGGVSPLHF.

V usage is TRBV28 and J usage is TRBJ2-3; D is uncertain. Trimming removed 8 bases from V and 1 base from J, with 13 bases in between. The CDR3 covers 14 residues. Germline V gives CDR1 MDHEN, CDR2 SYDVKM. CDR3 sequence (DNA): TGTGCCAGCGGGTTTGGCGGTGGCACAGATACGCAGTATTTT. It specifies CASGFGGGTDTQYF. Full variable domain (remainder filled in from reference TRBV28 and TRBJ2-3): DVKVTQSSRYLVKRTGEKVFLECVQDMDHENMFWYRQDPGLGLRLIYFSYDVKMKEKGDIPEGYSVSREKKERFSLILESASTNQTSMYLCASGFGGGTDTQYFGPGTRLTVL.

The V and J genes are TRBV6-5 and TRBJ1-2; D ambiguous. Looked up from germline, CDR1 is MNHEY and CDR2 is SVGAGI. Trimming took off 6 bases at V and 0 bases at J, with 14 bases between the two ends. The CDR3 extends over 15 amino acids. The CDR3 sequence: CASSTPQLANYGYTF. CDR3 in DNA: TGTGCCAGCAGCACCCCCCAGCTAGCTAACTATGGCTACACCTTC.

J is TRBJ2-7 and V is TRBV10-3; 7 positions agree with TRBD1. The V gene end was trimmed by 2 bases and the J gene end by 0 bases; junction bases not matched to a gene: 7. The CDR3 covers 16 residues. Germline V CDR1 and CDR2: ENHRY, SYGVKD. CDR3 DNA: TGTGCCATCAGTGAGGGAGGACAGGCAAGCTCCTACGAGCAGTACTTC. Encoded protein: CAISEGGQASSYEQYF.

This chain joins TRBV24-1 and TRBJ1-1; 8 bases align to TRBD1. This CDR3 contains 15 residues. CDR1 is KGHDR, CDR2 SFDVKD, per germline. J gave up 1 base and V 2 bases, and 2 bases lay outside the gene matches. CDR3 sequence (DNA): TGTGCCACCAGTGATTCTGGGACAGGGAACACTGAAGCTTTCTTT. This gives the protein CATSDSGTGNTEAFF.

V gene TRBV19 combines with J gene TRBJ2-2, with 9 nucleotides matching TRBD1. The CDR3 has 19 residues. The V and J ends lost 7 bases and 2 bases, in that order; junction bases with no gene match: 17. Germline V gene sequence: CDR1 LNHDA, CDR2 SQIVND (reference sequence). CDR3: CASNPSVSRGQGNTGELFF. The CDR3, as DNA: TGTGCCAGTAACCCCTCTGTTAGCCGGGGACAGGGTAACACCGGGGAGCTGTTTTTT.

CDR3 in DNA: TGTGCCAGCAGTTCCCCCAGCGGGAACCACAATGAGCAGTTCTTC. This translates into CASSSPSGNHNEQFF. V gene TRBV28 combines with J gene TRBJ2-1; 7 nucleotides agree with TRBD2. Germline V gene data show CDR1 as MDHEN and CDR2 as SYDVKM. The CDR3 contains 15 residues. V lost 4 bases, J lost 5 bases, and 8 bases stayed unmatched.

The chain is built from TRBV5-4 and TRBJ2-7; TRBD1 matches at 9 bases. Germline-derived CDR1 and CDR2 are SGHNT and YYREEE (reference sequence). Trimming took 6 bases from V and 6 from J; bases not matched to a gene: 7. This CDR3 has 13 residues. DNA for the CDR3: TGTGCCAGCACCCCGAGACAGGGGGGCGAGCAGTACTTC. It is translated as CASTPRQGGEQYF.